The present T cell receptor beta chain was sequenced within a study of T cell changes during pregnancy in multiple sclerosis. Clones were sequenced by immunoSEQ multiplex PCR, and TCRdb holds only the in-frame ones, with some missing. The data contain some 69,000 clones, approximately 94% of them singletons. This TCR was sampled from a female donor in good health, enrolled as a control in a pregnancy study. Material: peripheral blood, obtained in the second trimester of pregnancy.

CDR3 nucleotide sequence: TGTGCCAGCAGCGTACTTGGGACTGTCCAAGAGACCCAGTACTTC. Translating gives CASSVLGTVQETQYF. V is TRBV7-9 and J is TRBJ2-5; D possibly corresponds to TRBD2 (6 bases). The germline V gene has CDR1 SEHNR and CDR2 FQNEAQ (reference sequence). V gave up 5 bases and J gave up 1 base, with 14 bases separating them. CDR3 length: 15 residues.